This TCR beta chain was sequenced for a study of blood T cell repertoires in COVID-19. Study as a whole: The United States, Italy and Spain supplied acute and convalescent COVID-19 samples. T cells, B-cell-depleted T cells, or PBMCs supplied cDNA or gDNA.

This clone was seen only once. This CDR3 has 15 amino acids. Germline assignment: CDR1 SGHRS and CDR2 YFSETQ. V gave up 2 bases and J gave up 8 bases, with 17 bases separating them. How the authors handled the data: Reference gene primer amplification gave nucleated cell count estimates. Only in-frame clones appear in the TCRdb table, and some are missing; sequencing was by immunoSEQ multiplex PCR. V and J calls and clone size are those listed in that table; D and trimming were worked out from the DNA. The sample holds approximately 180,000 clones, roughly 82% seen once. This receptor was obtained from a woman aged 70-85 years with acute or convalescent COVID-19. The chain couples TRBV5-1 to TRBJ1-5; unclear D gene. Input material: peripheral blood. This chain's CDR3 is CASSLGLTRVEPQHF. As DNA, the CDR3 is TGCGCCAGCAGCTTAGGACTAACGCGAGTAGAGCCCCAGCATTTT.